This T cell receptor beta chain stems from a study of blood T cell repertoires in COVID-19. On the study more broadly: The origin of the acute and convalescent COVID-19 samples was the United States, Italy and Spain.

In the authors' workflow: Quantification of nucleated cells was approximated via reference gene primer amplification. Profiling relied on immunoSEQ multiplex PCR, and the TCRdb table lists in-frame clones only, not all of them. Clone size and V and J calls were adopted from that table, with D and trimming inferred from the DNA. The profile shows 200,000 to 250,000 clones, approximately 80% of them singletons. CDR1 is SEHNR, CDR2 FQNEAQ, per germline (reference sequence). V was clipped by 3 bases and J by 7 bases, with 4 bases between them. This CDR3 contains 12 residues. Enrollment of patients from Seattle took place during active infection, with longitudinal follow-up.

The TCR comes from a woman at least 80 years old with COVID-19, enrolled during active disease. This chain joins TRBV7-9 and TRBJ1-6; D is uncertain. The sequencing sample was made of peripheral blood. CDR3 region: CASSLRNSPLHF. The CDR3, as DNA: TGTGCCAGCAGCTTGAGGAATTCACCCCTCCACTTT.